A single TCR beta chain is shown here with its context. Germline V gene sequence: CDR1 SGHTA, CDR2 FQGNSA. V was trimmed by 1 base and J by 7 bases, leaving 13 bases between them. This CDR3 is built from 14 residues. The sample comes from a study of blood T cell repertoires in COVID-19. Study summary: T cells, B-cell-depleted T cells, or PBMCs provided the cDNA or gDNA that served as material.

Clones were read by immunoSEQ multiplex PCR, and TCRdb kept only the in-frame ones, dropping some. The sample lists about 220,000 clones, 80% seen once, with over 10% in the top ten. The rearrangement joins TRBV7-2 to TRBJ1-2; maybe TRBD1 (5 bases). The sequencing sample was made of peripheral blood. The TCR originated in a human donor in a cohort sampled during active COVID-19. The CDR3 loop is CASSLGRGGGGYTF. The CDR3 DNA follows: TGTGCCAGCAGCTTAGGACGGGGGGGTGGTGGCTACACCTTC.